Presented here are 31 T cell receptor beta chains from one specimen sequenced in a study of identical twins. One entry per CDR3 protein, called by TCRdb with MiXCR from the 5' RACE reads. The sample shows 450,000 or so distinct CDR3 sequences, approximately 24% of them seen only once. The same data also contributed to another study, on T cells expressing NK-cell markers.

The sequencing input was CD4+ T cells sorted from blood. These receptors came from a woman between 18 and 29 years old in good health.

CDR3 protein: CASSSPGTSGRNEQFF. CDR3 nucleotides: TGTGCCAGCAGCTCACCCGGGACTAGCGGCCGAAATGAGCAGTTCTTC. The chain has TRBV7-3 and TRBJ2-1, with 11 positions matching TRBD2. This CDR3 has 16 amino acids. V lost 4 bases, J lost 7 bases, and 9 bases stayed unmatched. From germline, CDR1 is SGHTA and CDR2 FQGTGA.

This rearrangement joins TRBV27 to TRBJ2-7; D could derive from TRBD1 or TRBD2 (6 bases each). Germline V gives CDR1 MNHEY, CDR2 SMNVEV (reference sequence). The length of the CDR3 is 15 residues. With 5 bases removed from V and 2 bases from J, the gap between germline ends came to 16 bases. CDR3 residues: CASSPGGDTPYEQYF. CDR3 bases: TGTGCCAGCAGTCCGGGCGGGGACACACCCTACGAGCAGTACTTC.

This clonotype was observed a handful of times. The J gene is TRBJ2-2, the V gene TRBV5-1; 7 bases map to TRBD1. The CDR3 covers 14 residues. With 4 bases clipped from V and 3 bases from J, the junction kept 3 bases outside the gene matches. Germline V gene data show CDR1 as SGHRS and CDR2 as YFSETQ. In DNA, the CDR3 is TGCGCCAGCAGCACTCAGGGGGACACCGGGGAGCTGTTTTTT. It specifies CASSTQGDTGELFF.

This clonotype was seen a few times. The chain is built from TRBV6-1 and TRBJ2-2; D uncertain. In germline, CDR1 is MNHNS, CDR2 SASEGT. Between the trimmed V and J ends, which lost 6 bases and 6 bases, there was a span of 11 bases. The CDR3 runs 13 residues. This CDR3 is CASREHNAGELFF. CDR3 DNA: TGTGCCAGCAGGGAGCATAATGCCGGGGAGCTGTTTTTT.

This clonotype turned up a few times. The chain joins TRBV20-1 to TRBJ2-4; D may be TRBD2 (5 bases). The CDR3 totals 16 residues. Per germline, CDR1 DFQATT and CDR2 SNEGSKA (reference sequence). V lost 0 bases to trimming and J lost 0 bases, with 12 bases between them. CDR3 DNA sequence: TGCAGTGCTAGAGAGTCAGCGGAGTTAGCCAAAAACATTCAGTACTTC. It is translated as CSARESAELAKNIQYF.

This sequence joins TRBV15 and TRBJ2-1; 8 bases map to TRBD2. Germline V gene lookup returns CDR1 LNHNV and CDR2 YYDKDF (reference sequence). The V segment lost 9 bases and the J segment 5 bases; nucleotides outside the gene matches: 9. The CDR3 covers 14 residues. CDR3 DNA: TGTGCCACAACTCCGGGACTAGGCAACAATGAGCAGTTCTTC. Encoded protein: CATTPGLGNNEQFF. The variable domain in full, completed from reference TRBV15 and TRBJ2-1, reads DAMVIQNPRYQVTQFGKPVTLSCSQTLNHNVMYWYQQKSSQAPKLLFHYYDKDFNNEADTPDNFQSRRPNTSFCFLDIRSPGLGDTAMYLCATTPGLGNNEQFFGPGTRLTVL.

This clonotype was detected only once. CDR3 residues: CASSIPGGVQPQHF. The CDR3 nucleotides are TGTGCCAGTAGTATACCAGGGGGCGTGCAGCCCCAGCATTTT. The V gene is TRBV19, the J gene TRBJ1-5; 8 bases agree with TRBD1. The CDR3 extends over 14 amino acids. The trim removed 2 bases at V and 7 bases at J, leaving 4 bases unmatched. Germline V gene data show CDR1 as LNHDA and CDR2 as SQIVND (reference sequence). Drawing the rest from reference TRBV19 and TRBJ1-5, the complete variable domain is DGGITQSPKYLFRKEGQNVTLSCEQNLNHDAMYWYRQDPGQGLRLIYYSQIVNDFQKGDIAEGYSVSREKKESFPLTVTSAQKNPTAFYLCASSIPGGVQPQHFGDGTRLSIL.

The chain couples TRBV15 to TRBJ1-1, with a weak D call TRBD1 (6 bases). This CDR3 comprises 14 residues. Germline lookup yields CDR1 LNHNV and CDR2 YYDKDF (reference sequence). Between the trimmed V and J ends, which lost 3 bases and 10 bases, there was a span of 18 bases. CDR3 sequence (DNA): TGTGCCACCAGCAGCCCAGGGGTCCCCAGGACAGCTTTCTTT. Amino acid sequence: CATSSPGVPRTAFF. Full variable domain (outside the CDR3, taken from reference TRBV15 and TRBJ1-1): DAMVIQNPRYQVTQFGKPVTLSCSQTLNHNVMYWYQQKSSQAPKLLFHYYDKDFNNEADTPDNFQSRRPNTSFCFLDIRSPGLGDTAMYLCATSSPGVPRTAFFGQGTRLTVV.

The chain combines TRBV2 with TRBJ2-1; TRBD1 or TRBD2 may be the D gene (6 bases each). Trimming left V 2 bases short and J 3 bases short, with 11 bases between. This CDR3 contains 15 residues. Germline values: CDR1 SNHLY, CDR2 FYNNEI. The CDR3 DNA reads TGTGCCAGCAGTGAAAACGGGGGCATCTACAATGAGCAGTTCTTC. Translation gives CASSENGGIYNEQFF.

The chain combines TRBV5-1 with TRBJ1-1; D uncertain. The CDR3 has 12 amino acids. The ends were cut back, 0 bases at V and 11 bases at J, with 11 bases in the middle. The germline V gene has CDR1 SGHRS and CDR2 YFSETQ. The CDR3 bases are TGCGCCAGCAGCTTGGGCGCGGCAGCGGCTTTCTTT. Protein product: CASSLGAAAAFF.

The chain recombines TRBV3-1 with TRBJ2-7, with D uncertain. Trimming removed 4 bases at V and 3 bases at J, with 7 bases between. Germline lookup yields CDR1 LGHDT and CDR2 YNNKEL (reference sequence). The CDR3 consists of 12 residues. The chain's CDR3 is CASSRWFYEQYF. CDR3 DNA sequence: TGTGCCAGCAGCCGCTGGTTCTACGAGCAGTACTTC.

V is TRBV12-3 or TRBV12-4 and J is TRBJ2-5, with D uncertain. CDR3 length: 13 amino acids. V was cut by 5 bases and J by 9 bases, with 16 bases left in between. The CDR3 DNA follows: TGTGCCAGCAGTCTAGACGGATATGGGGCCCAGTACTTC. It translates to CASSLDGYGAQYF.

This chain links TRBV6-1 with TRBJ1-2; TRBD1 matches at 7 bases. Unmatched junction bases numbered 8, after V lost 7 bases and J lost 0 bases. Germline V gene lookup returns CDR1 MNHNS and CDR2 SASEGT. The CDR3 length is 15 residues. CDR3 sequence (DNA): TGTGCCAGCACGTGGACAGGTTCGTCTAACTATGGCTACACCTTC. Its translation: CASTWTGSSNYGYTF.

The chain combines TRBV9 with TRBJ2-3, with 9 bases fitting TRBD2. The CDR3 loop spans 16 amino acids. J lost 2 bases, V lost 0 bases, and 4 bases had no gene match. Germline CDR1 and CDR2: SGDLS and YYNGEE. DNA for the CDR3: TGTGCCAGCAGCGTAGTCATAGCGGGAGCCACAGATACGCAGTATTTT. Translating it yields CASSVVIAGATDTQYF.

The V call is TRBV20-1, the J call TRBJ1-2; D remains unclear. The germline V gene encodes CDR1 DFQATT and CDR2 SNEGSKA (reference sequence). The CDR3 has 12 amino acids. Trimming shortened V by 3 bases and J by 3 bases, and 8 bases separated the two germline ends. This chain's CDR3 is CSARLTDYGYTF. As DNA, the CDR3 is TGCAGTGCTAGGCTCACGGACTATGGCTACACCTTC.

This clonotype was seen a few times. The chain joins TRBV6-6 to TRBJ2-3; no firm D call. The CDR3 extends over 12 amino acids. CDR1 and CDR2 (germline): MNHNY, SVGAGI (reference sequence). V gave up 8 bases and J gave up 3 bases, with 9 bases separating them. The CDR3, as DNA: TGTGCCAGCGCCTTAGCAACAGATACGCAGTATTTT. Protein: CASALATDTQYF.

This chain connects TRBV12-3 or TRBV12-4 to TRBJ2-7; 7 bases are shared with TRBD2. This CDR3 spans 14 amino acids. The J segment lost 2 bases and the V segment lost 5 bases, leaving 6 bases of the junction unmatched. Here the CDR3 DNA reads TGTGCCAGCAGTAACAAGCGGGGCCCCTACGAGCAGTACTTC. Translation gives CASSNKRGPYEQYF.

The genes are TRBV29-1 and TRBJ2-5, with 8 bases identical to TRBD1. With V trimmed by 7 bases and J by 5 bases, 9 bases remained unmatched. The CDR3 runs 13 residues. Germline assignment: CDR1 SQVTM and CDR2 ANQGSEA. CDR3: CSDTTGDSETQYF. CDR3 in DNA: TGCAGCGATACGACAGGGGACAGCGAGACCCAGTACTTC.

The chain employs TRBV4-2 and TRBJ2-3, with 8 bases fitting TRBD2. V lost 4 bases and J lost 0; bases outside the gene matches: 15. CDR3 length: 19 amino acids. The germline V gene has CDR1 LGHNA and CDR2 YNFKEQ. Here the CDR3 reads CASSPVTRKRGTSTDTQYF. The CDR3 coding sequence is TGTGCCAGCAGCCCAGTGACAAGAAAGCGGGGGACTAGCACAGATACGCAGTATTTT.

This clonotype has just a few counts. The chain is built from TRBV6-5 and TRBJ2-6; D might be TRBD2 (5 bases). The CDR3 is made up of 15 amino acids. Trimming took 0 bases from V and 4 from J, leaving 7 bases between them. CDR1 and CDR2 (germline): MNHEY, SVGAGI. The CDR3 region has the DNA TGTGCCAGCAGTTACTCGGAGGCCGGGGCCAACGTCCTGACTTTC. Translating gives CASSYSEAGANVLTF.

This clonotype occurred a few times. The rearrangement links TRBV12-3 or TRBV12-4 to TRBJ2-2; 10 bases map to TRBD2. The CDR3 sequence is 17 residues long. V lost 7 bases and J lost 1; bases outside the gene matches: 9. CDR3 amino acids: CASKVLAGMGNTGELFF. The CDR3 coding sequence is TGTGCCAGCAAAGTACTAGCGGGGATGGGGAACACCGGGGAGCTGTTTTTT.

This clonotype was detected a few times. The J gene is TRBJ2-3, the V gene TRBV5-1; D uncertain. CDR1 SGHRS and CDR2 YFSETQ come from the germline V gene. The length of the CDR3 is 13 residues. The V end lost 5 bases, the J end lost 4 bases, and 11 bases lay between the germline ends. CDR3 coding DNA: TGCGCCAGCAGTGTGACAACAGCAGATACGCAGTATTTT. This sequence encodes CASSVTTADTQYF.

CDR3 bases: TGTGCCAGCAGGGAGACTAGCGGGGGAAATACGCAGTATTTT. Its translation is CASRETSGGNTQYF. The chain is built from TRBV2 and TRBJ2-3, with 12 bases identical to TRBD2. There are 14 residues in the CDR3. The trim removed 6 bases at V and 7 bases at J, leaving 5 bases unmatched. Germline V gives CDR1 SNHLY, CDR2 FYNNEI.

This clonotype has more than one count but fewer than ten. The rearrangement links TRBV5-1 to TRBJ1-4; unclear D gene. CDR1 is SGHRS and CDR2 is YFSETQ in the germline V gene. V was clipped by 1 base and J by 6 bases, with 10 bases between them. This CDR3 region has 14 residues. The CDR3 sequence: CASSLWGIDEKLFF. In DNA, the CDR3 is TGCGCCAGCAGCTTGTGGGGAATCGATGAAAAACTGTTTTTT.

This clonotype came up a few times. This chain uses TRBV5-1 with TRBJ2-6; possible D gene TRBD2, 5 bases. From germline, CDR1 is SGHRS and CDR2 YFSETQ. V lost 5 bases, J lost 0 bases, and 12 bases lay in between. The CDR3 is 16 amino acids. The CDR3 DNA reads TGCGCCAGCAGTATGTCCGAGGGCTCTGGGGCCAACGTCCTGACTTTC. Residues: CASSMSEGSGANVLTF.

This clonotype was seen only a few times. The gene calls are TRBV20-1 and TRBJ2-3; TRBD2 matches at 13 bases. Germline V gives CDR1 DFQATT, CDR2 SNEGSKA (reference sequence). This CDR3 has 16 residues. J was trimmed by 2 bases and V by 3 bases; bases with no gene match: 5. The CDR3 here is CSASKLAGGSTDTQYF. The CDR3 DNA reads TGCAGTGCTAGCAAACTAGCGGGGGGGTCCACAGATACGCAGTATTTT.

This clonotype was found many times. V and J are TRBV5-1 and TRBJ2-5, with D maybe TRBD2 (6 bases). V was pared by 4 bases and J by 3 bases, with 10 bases between. This CDR3 has 13 residues. The germline gives CDR1 SGHRS, CDR2 YFSETQ. The CDR3 sequence is CASSPGVEETQYF. As DNA, the CDR3 is TGCGCCAGCAGCCCGGGAGTAGAAGAGACCCAGTACTTC.

The chain combines TRBV12-3 or TRBV12-4 with TRBJ1-2; TRBD1 matches at 9 bases. Losses at the gene ends were 4 bases for V and 13 bases for J; bases not matched to a gene: 7. The CDR3 is 12 amino acids. CDR3 residues: CASSYQTGGGTF. The CDR3 DNA reads as TGTGCCAGCAGTTATCAGACAGGGGGAGGCACCTTC.

A few counts support this clonotype. The chain employs TRBV27 and TRBJ1-3; no reliable D call. The CDR3 extends over 14 amino acids. Deletions cut 7 bases from V and 2 bases from J, with 12 bases between. Germline-derived CDR1 and CDR2 are MNHEY and SMNVEV (reference sequence). CDR3 protein: CASKRVATGNTIYF. Written as DNA, the CDR3 is TGTGCCAGCAAAAGGGTCGCGACTGGAAACACCATATATTTT.

This clonotype occurred a few times. The CDR3 DNA reads as TGTGCCAGCAGCTTAGCAGGAGGCGCCAGGGTGTTTGACATTCAGTACTTC. Translated, it gives CASSLAGGARVFDIQYF. The genes are TRBV7-9 and TRBJ2-4; the D gene could be TRBD1 or TRBD2 (5 bases each). Germline V gives CDR1 SEHNR, CDR2 FQNEAQ (reference sequence). The CDR3 is 17 amino acids. V was shortened by 0 bases and J by 8 bases, with 20 bases between the two germline ends.

The chain combines TRBV11-2 with TRBJ1-6, with a tentative D call TRBD1 (5 bases). Germline V CDR1 and CDR2: SGHAT, FQNNGV. The V and J ends lost 5 bases and 10 bases respectively, with 15 bases between them. The CDR3 length is 14 residues. CDR3 residues: CASSMRGVGSPLHF. CDR3 DNA: TGTGCCAGCAGCATGCGAGGGGTTGGGTCACCCCTCCACTTT.